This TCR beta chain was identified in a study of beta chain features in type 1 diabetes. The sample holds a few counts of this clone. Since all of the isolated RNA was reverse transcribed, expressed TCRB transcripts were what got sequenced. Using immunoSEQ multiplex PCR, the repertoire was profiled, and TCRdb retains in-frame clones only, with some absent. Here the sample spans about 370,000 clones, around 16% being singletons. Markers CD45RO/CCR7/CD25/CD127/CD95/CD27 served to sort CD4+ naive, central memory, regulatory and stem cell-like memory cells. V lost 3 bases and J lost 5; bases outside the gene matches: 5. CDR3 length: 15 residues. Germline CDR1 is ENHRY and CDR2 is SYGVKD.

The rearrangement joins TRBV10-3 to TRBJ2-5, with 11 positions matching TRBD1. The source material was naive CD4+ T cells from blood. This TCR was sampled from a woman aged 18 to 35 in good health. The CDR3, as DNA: TGTGCCATCAGTGATGGGACAGGGGGTTGGGAGACCCAGTACTTC. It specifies CAISDGTGGWETQYF.